This TCR beta chain originates from a study of cytomegalovirus exposure and HLA in healthy donors. PCR amplification relied on 60 Vbeta primers (plus 13 Jbeta primers). Profiled with immunoSEQ multiplex PCR; TCRdb holds only in-frame clones, not every one. This sample has 150,000 to 200,000 clones; approximately 59% occur once, and the top ten carry less than 3%. V dropped 5 bases and J dropped 0 bases, with 12 bases sitting between them. The CDR3 covers 16 residues. The germline gives CDR1 SGHDT, CDR2 YYEEEE. The receptor was isolated from a man aged 35-49 years in good health and CMV-seronegative. Sequenced sample: PBMCs. The V call is TRBV5-6, the J call TRBJ2-6; possibly TRBD2 for D (5 bases). This CDR3 reads CASRDSMGSGANVLTF. CDR3 nucleotides: TGTGCCAGCAGGGACTCCATGGGCTCTGGGGCCAACGTCCTGACTTTC.